These 14 T cell receptor beta chains were sequenced from one sample in a study of T cell responses to AZD1222 COVID-19 vaccine. The table came from immunoSEQ multiplex PCR; TCRdb's copy has only in-frame clones and leaves some out. The table lists some 130,000 clones, 85% to 95% of them singletons. The material was peripheral blood, obtained 28 days after the second AZD1222 dose. The origin of the receptors is an adult who received the AZD1222 COVID-19 vaccine.

This clone was observed once. V usage is TRBV3-1 (or the pseudogene TRBV3-2) and J usage is TRBJ1-1, with unresolved D. The ends were cut back, 3 bases at V and 4 bases at J, with 3 bases in the middle. Germline V gene lookup returns CDR1 LGHDT and CDR2 YNNKEL (reference sequence). CDR3 length: 11 residues. The CDR3 region has the DNA TGTGCCAGCAGCCAGACCACTGAAGCTTTCTTT. Translation: CASSQTTEAFF.

This chain joins TRBV11-3 and TRBJ1-2; D is uncertain. The CDR3 is made up of 12 amino acids. The V end was cut by 5 bases, the J end by 8 bases, with 12 bases between. Germline CDR1 and CDR2: SGHNT and YENEEA. Written as DNA, the CDR3 is TGTGCCAGCAGCCCAGGAACCTACGGCTACACCTTC. This encodes CASSPGTYGYTF.

The chain carries TRBV20-1 and TRBJ2-3; the D gene is possibly TRBD2 (5 bases). CDR1 and CDR2 (germline): DFQATT, SNEGSKA (reference sequence). V shed 3 bases and J shed 1 base, with 11 bases lying between them. CDR3 length: 14 residues. In DNA, the CDR3 is TGCAGTGCTAGTCCCGGGGTCGGCACAGATACGCAGTATTTT. This sequence encodes CSASPGVGTDTQYF.

The chain has TRBV5-6 and TRBJ1-1; no definite D call. Germline V gene lookup returns CDR1 SGHDT and CDR2 YYEEEE. This CDR3 contains 11 residues. Trimming left V 0 bases short and J 10 bases short, with 7 bases between. For the CDR3, the DNA is TGTGCCAGCAGCTTGGGAGGCCCAGCTTTCTTT. This gives the protein CASSLGGPAFF.

The CDR3 protein is CASSLVGLSEAFF. The CDR3 coding sequence is TGCGCCAGCAGCTTGGTGGGTTTAAGTGAAGCTTTCTTT. The chain recombines TRBV5-1 with TRBJ1-1; D gene unclear. V lost 0 bases and J lost 7, with 10 bases in between. The germline V gene has CDR1 SGHRS and CDR2 YFSETQ. CDR3 size: 13 residues.

This sequence joins TRBV7-9 and TRBJ2-5; 7 bases map to TRBD2. CDR1 SEHNR and CDR2 FQNEAQ come from the germline V gene (reference sequence). This CDR3 comprises 16 residues. With V trimmed by 5 bases and J by 5 bases, 14 bases remained unmatched. The CDR3 protein is CASSPFPAGTRETQYF. The CDR3 DNA sequence: TGTGCCAGCAGCCCCTTCCCAGCGGGGACGAGGGAGACCCAGTACTTC. Drawing the rest from reference TRBV7-9 and TRBJ2-5, the complete variable domain is DTGVSQNPRHKITKRGQNVTFRCDPISEHNRLYWYRQTLGQGPEFLTYFQNEAQLEKSRLLSDRFSAERPKGSFSTLEIQRTEQGDSAMYLCASSPFPAGTRETQYFGPGTRLLVL.

The V call is TRBV18, the J call TRBJ1-4, with D perhaps TRBD1 (6 bases). This CDR3 has 17 residues. V was trimmed by 3 bases and J by 0 bases, leaving 14 bases between them. Germline V gene data show CDR1 as KGHSH and CDR2 as LQKENI. In DNA form, the CDR3 reads TGTGCCAGCTCACCTACTCCGGCAGGGGCAACTAATGAAAAACTGTTTTTT. Protein: CASSPTPAGATNEKLFF.

The chain links TRBV12-5 to TRBJ2-6; 8 bases align to TRBD1. This CDR3 contains 13 residues. CDR1 and CDR2 from the germline V gene are LGHNT and FRNRAP. V dropped 5 bases and J dropped 12; count of bases not matched to a gene: 6. The CDR3 sequence is CASGADRAGVLTF. CDR3 sequence (DNA): TGTGCTAGTGGTGCGGACAGGGCTGGCGTCCTGACTTTC.

The chain recombines TRBV9 with TRBJ2-7; D gene unclear. The CDR3 is made up of 14 amino acids. With 3 bases removed from V and 6 bases from J, the gap between germline ends came to 16 bases. Germline V gene data show CDR1 as SGDLS and CDR2 as YYNGEE. The CDR3 spells CASSAQPSPLEQYF. CDR3 in DNA: TGTGCCAGCAGCGCACAGCCATCACCCCTCGAGCAGTACTTC.

The J gene is TRBJ1-6, the V gene TRBV18, with 9 nucleotides matching TRBD1. The CDR3 has 15 amino acids. V dropped 5 bases and J dropped 7; count of bases not matched to a gene: 6. Germline V CDR1 and CDR2: KGHSH, LQKENI. The CDR3 coding sequence is TGTGCCAGCTCATCAACAGGACAGGGGAATTCACCCCTCCACTTT. It yields the protein CASSSTGQGNSPLHF.

The CDR3 region has the DNA TGTGCCAGCAGCTCCAGGGGTCGAAGAGAGACCCAGTACTTC. Encoded protein: CASSSRGRRETQYF. The chain couples TRBV7-9 to TRBJ2-5, with D perhaps matching TRBD1 (6 bases). Germline loops: CDR1 SEHNR, CDR2 FQNEAQ (reference sequence). The CDR3 is 14 amino acids. Trimming cost V 4 bases and J 4 bases, with 13 bases left between them.

J is TRBJ1-3 and V is TRBV6-2 or TRBV6-3; D gene unclear. Germline V lookup: CDR1 MNHEY, CDR2 SVGEGT. V lost 0 bases and J lost 1, with 4 bases in between. The CDR3 is made up of 14 amino acids. CDR3 in DNA: TGTGCCAGCAGTTACTCCGGGTCTGGAAACACCATATATTTT. Its protein product is CASSYSGSGNTIYF.

This chain links TRBV5-8 with TRBJ1-5, with D tentatively TRBD1 (6 bases). V lost 0 bases to trimming and J lost 5 bases, with 9 bases between them. This CDR3 comprises 14 residues. The germline CDR1 and CDR2 sequences are SGHTS and YDEGEE. The CDR3 coding sequence is TGTGCCAGCAGCTTGGCAGGGGAGTATCAGCCCCAGCATTTT. As protein: CASSLAGEYQPQHF.

The gene calls are TRBV20-1 and TRBJ1-1; D gene uncertain. The germline V gene has CDR1 DFQATT and CDR2 SNEGSKA (reference sequence). The CDR3 loop spans 11 amino acids. Trimming cost V 8 bases and J 2 bases, with 9 bases left between them. This CDR3 reads CSLSDNTEAFF. CDR3 bases: TGCAGTTTATCGGATAACACTGAAGCTTTCTTT.